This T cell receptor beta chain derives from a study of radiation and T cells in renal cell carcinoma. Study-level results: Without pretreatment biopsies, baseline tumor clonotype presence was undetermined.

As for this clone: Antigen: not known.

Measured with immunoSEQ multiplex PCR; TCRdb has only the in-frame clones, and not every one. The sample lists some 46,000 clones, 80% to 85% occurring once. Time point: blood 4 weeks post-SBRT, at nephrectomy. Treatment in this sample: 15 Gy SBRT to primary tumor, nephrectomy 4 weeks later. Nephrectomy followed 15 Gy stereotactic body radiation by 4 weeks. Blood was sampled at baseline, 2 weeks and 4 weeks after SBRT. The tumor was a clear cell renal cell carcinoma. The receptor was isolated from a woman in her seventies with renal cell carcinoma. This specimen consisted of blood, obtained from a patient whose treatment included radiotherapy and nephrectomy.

The CDR3 is CASSLWGDVSQNYGYTF. The CDR3 nucleotides are TGTGCCAGCAGCTTATGGGGGGACGTTAGCCAGAACTATGGCTACACCTTC. The V call is TRBV11-2, the J call TRBJ1-2, with D possibly matching TRBD1 (5 bases). The CDR3 loop spans 17 amino acids. The germline V and J ends were trimmed by 2 bases and 2 bases, with 18 bases remaining between them. Per germline, CDR1 SGHAT and CDR2 FQNNGV.